Listed here are 27 T cell receptor beta chains from one sample, sequenced in a study of T cells in Graves' hyperthyroidism and ophthalmopathy. From RNA transcripts, TCR beta CDR3 regions were amplified. The HTBI primer set drove a first-round RT-PCR of the TCR CDR3. Each CDR3 protein gets one entry after TCRdb re-called the multiplex PCR reads with MiXCR. The sample carries a few hundred thousand distinct CDR3 sequences, 14% recorded once. Sequenced: blood. The receptors here all came from a woman aged 25 to 39 with Graves' hyperthyroidism that later progressed to Graves' ophthalmopathy.

This clonotype was observed at least ten times. The gene calls are TRBV7-3 and TRBJ1-1; possibly TRBD1 for D (5 bases). Trimming removed 6 bases from V and 5 bases from J, with 19 bases in between. Germline V gene sequence: CDR1 SGHTA, CDR2 FQGTGA. CDR3 length: 15 amino acids. CDR3 coding DNA: TGTGCCAGCAGTTCGGGACCTGGGATGGGGACTGAAGCTTTCTTT. It specifies CASSSGPGMGTEAFF.

This clonotype was seen at least ten times. J is TRBJ1-5 and V is TRBV12-5, with TRBD1 as a possible D gene (5 bases). V gave up 6 bases and J gave up 5 bases, with 17 bases separating them. The CDR3 runs 15 residues. Germline loops: CDR1 LGHNT, CDR2 FRNRAP. CDR3 region: CASGSPRVGDQPQHF. CDR3 nucleotides: TGTGCTAGTGGCTCCCCCAGGGTCGGTGATCAGCCCCAGCATTTT.

At least ten counts were recorded for this clonotype. CDR3: CASGSHLTGGPTEAFF. DNA of the CDR3: TGTGCTAGTGGTTCGCACCTGACAGGGGGCCCCACTGAAGCTTTCTTT. J is TRBJ1-1 and V is TRBV12-5; 10 bases are shared with TRBD1. The V gene's germline CDR1 is LGHNT and CDR2 FRNRAP. The CDR3 has 16 amino acids. Losses at the gene ends were 4 bases for V and 4 bases for J; bases not matched to a gene: 9. Using reference TRBV12-5 and TRBJ1-1 for the parts outside the CDR3, the full variable domain is DARVTQTPRHKVTEMGQEVTMRCQPILGHNTVFWYRQTMMQGLELLAYFRNRAPLDDSGMPKDRFSAEMPDATLATLKIQPSEPRDSAVYFCASGSHLTGGPTEAFFGQGTRLTVV.

The V call is TRBV5-1, the J call TRBJ2-1; 9 bases map to TRBD2. The CDR3 covers 15 residues. Trimming took 4 bases from V and 2 from J; bases not matched to a gene: 4. The V gene's germline CDR1 is SGHRS and CDR2 YFSETQ. DNA for the CDR3: TGCGCCAGCAGCCGACTAGCGGATACCTACAATGAGCAGTTCTTC. Its translation: CASSRLADTYNEQFF.

Many counts were recorded for this clonotype. The V call is TRBV12-3 or TRBV12-4, the J call TRBJ1-2, with 9 bases aligning to TRBD1. V lost 6 bases and J lost 4; bases outside the gene matches: 9. The length of the CDR3 is 15 residues. The CDR3 region has the DNA TGTGCCAGCAGCTCAACAGGGGGCGCTAGCTATGGCTACACCTTC. It is translated as CASSSTGGASYGYTF.

In this sample, this clonotype turned up many times. The chain couples TRBV7-2 to TRBJ2-5; 9 bases line up with TRBD1. Germline CDR1 is SGHTA and CDR2 is FQGNSA. Trimming cost V 2 bases and J 5 bases; bases outside gene matches: 9. This CDR3 has 16 residues. The CDR3 DNA follows: TGTGCCAGCAGCTTATCACGTGGGACAGGGCACGAGACCCAGTACTTC. Encoded protein: CASSLSRGTGHETQYF.

Ten or more counts support this clonotype. The chain couples TRBV9 to TRBJ1-2, with D perhaps matching TRBD1 (5 bases). The CDR3 is made up of 15 amino acids. V was trimmed by 2 bases and J by 8 bases, leaving 19 bases between them. The germline gives CDR1 SGDLS, CDR2 YYNGEE. Written as DNA, the CDR3 is TGTGCCAGCAGCGTGGGGGGTGGTCCCAGGGTCGGCTACACCTTC. This gives the protein CASSVGGGPRVGYTF.

This clonotype was observed many times. The V and J genes are TRBV28 and TRBJ1-1, with TRBD1 matching 8 bases. The V segment lost 5 bases and the J segment 0 bases; nucleotides outside the gene matches: 11. Germline V CDR1 and CDR2: MDHEN, SYDVKM. This CDR3 has 17 residues. The CDR3 bases are TGTGCCAGCAGTCAGGTGGCCGTACAGGGGGTGAACACTGAAGCTTTCTTT. It is translated as CASSQVAVQGVNTEAFF. The full variable domain, its missing parts supplied by reference TRBV28 and TRBJ1-1, is DVKVTQSSRYLVKRTGEKVFLECVQDMDHENMFWYRQDPGLGLRLIYFSYDVKMKEKGDIPEGYSVSREKKERFSLILESASTNQTSMYLCASSQVAVQGVNTEAFFGQGTRLTVV.

This clonotype was observed a few times. V gene TRBV30 combines with J gene TRBJ1-6, with D tentatively TRBD1 (5 bases). The CDR3 runs to 13 residues. Germline CDR1 reads GTSNPN; CDR2 reads SVGIG (reference sequence). V was pared by 4 bases and J by 9 bases, with 13 bases between. As DNA, the CDR3 is TGTGCCTGGACCCCGGGGGGAGGTTCACCCCTCCACTTT. Translated: CAWTPGGGSPLHF.

The CDR3 nucleotides are TGTGCCTGGAGTGTACAAAACGACAATGAGCAGTTCTTC. It codes for CAWSVQNDNEQFF. The V call is TRBV30, the J call TRBJ2-1; unclear D gene. Germline V gene lookup returns CDR1 GTSNPN and CDR2 SVGIG (reference sequence). The CDR3 totals 13 residues. The V and J ends lost 0 bases and 5 bases respectively, with 8 bases between them.

This clonotype was seen repeatedly, ten times or more. The chain joins TRBV6-1 to TRBJ2-7; D gene ambiguous. Germline values: CDR1 MNHNS, CDR2 SASEGT. V lost 8 bases, J lost 0 bases, and 14 bases lay in between. The CDR3 has 14 residues. CDR3 coding DNA: TGTGCCAGCGCTGTCTCAGCGAGCTCCTACGAGCAGTACTTC. Encoded protein: CASAVSASSYEQYF.

This clonotype was detected many times. The V and J genes are TRBV24-1 and TRBJ2-1, with 8 bases lining up with TRBD2. The CDR3 is made up of 14 amino acids. Germline CDR1 and CDR2: KGHDR and SFDVKD. The J segment lost 5 bases and the V segment lost 5 bases, leaving 4 bases of the junction unmatched. CDR3 region: CATSAAGANNEQFF. CDR3 DNA sequence: TGTGCCACCAGTGCAGCGGGAGCCAACAATGAGCAGTTCTTC.

This clonotype was picked up many times. V gene TRBV12-3 or TRBV12-4 combines with J gene TRBJ2-1; TRBD2 aligns across 11 bases. The CDR3 runs to 19 residues. Trimming cost V 3 bases and J 0 bases; bases outside gene matches: 10. The CDR3 region is CASSFGGTSGLSSYNEQFF. The CDR3 DNA is TGTGCCAGCAGTTTCGGTGGGACTAGCGGATTGAGCTCCTACAATGAGCAGTTCTTC.

The sample holds many counts of this clonotype. This chain links TRBV6-2 or TRBV6-3 with TRBJ2-1, with D maybe TRBD2 (5 bases). Germline loops: CDR1 MNHEY, CDR2 SVGEGT. This CDR3 is built from 15 residues. V dropped 7 bases and J dropped 9 bases, with 22 bases sitting between them. In nucleotides, the CDR3 is TGTGCCAGCACCGGATCGGGGATAAGTATTTCTGAGCAGTTCTTC. It yields the protein CASTGSGISISEQFF.

This clonotype was recorded at least ten times. The junction differs from germline at one of its ends, possibly a read error. The chain recombines TRBV2 with TRBJ1-1, with unresolved D. The CDR3 consists of 18 residues. Per germline, CDR1 SNHLY and CDR2 FYNNEI. The chain's CDR3 is CASEDFRTGSLWNAEAFF. In nucleotides, the CDR3 is TGTGCCAGCGAGGATTTCAGGACCGGCTCACTTTGGAACGCTGAAGCTTTCTTT.

This clonotype was picked up many times. The chain recombines TRBV5-1 with TRBJ2-7, with 10 nucleotides matching TRBD2. Germline CDR1 and CDR2: SGHRS and YFSETQ. The length of the CDR3 is 16 residues. The junction had 7 bases not matched to a gene; V was cut back by 4 bases and J by 0 bases. The CDR3 sequence is CASSPSTSGYSYEQYF. The CDR3 DNA is TGCGCCAGCAGCCCCTCGACTAGCGGGTACTCCTACGAGCAGTACTTC.

The sample holds many counts of this clonotype. V is TRBV6-2 or TRBV6-3 and J is TRBJ1-5, with TRBD1 matching over 10 bases. V shed 6 bases and J 4 bases; nucleotides not matched to a gene: 6. This CDR3 has 15 residues. In germline, CDR1 is MNHEY, CDR2 SVGEGT. In nucleotides, the CDR3 is TGTGCCAGCAGCAGACAGGGGGCTGGGAATCAGCCCCAGCATTTT. Translated: CASSRQGAGNQPQHF.

The chain recombines TRBV2 with TRBJ2-7; D may be TRBD1 (5 bases). The CDR3 is made up of 14 amino acids. Germline CDR1 and CDR2: SNHLY and FYNNEI. Trimming shortened V by 5 bases and J by 0 bases, and 11 bases separated the two germline ends. The CDR3 protein is CASSYGHGSYEQYF. CDR3 nucleotide sequence: TGTGCCAGCAGTTACGGACATGGCTCCTACGAGCAGTACTTC.

This clonotype turned up a few times. The genes are TRBV20-1 and TRBJ2-7; TRBD1 matches at 9 bases. CDR1 and CDR2 (germline): DFQATT, SNEGSKA (reference sequence). The CDR3 runs to 12 residues. Losses at the gene ends were 5 bases for V and 2 bases for J; bases not matched to a gene: 1. The CDR3 loop is CSAHRGPYEQYF. The CDR3 DNA reads as TGCAGTGCTCACAGGGGGCCCTACGAGCAGTACTTC.

This chain uses TRBV24-1 with TRBJ2-7, with 9 bases identical to TRBD1. CDR1 and CDR2 from the germline V gene are KGHDR and SFDVKD. Unmatched junction bases numbered 6, after V lost 4 bases and J lost 6 bases. This CDR3 comprises 14 residues. This chain's CDR3 is CATSEPGQGSEQYF. DNA of the CDR3: TGTGCCACCAGTGAACCGGGACAGGGTAGCGAGCAGTACTTC.

This clonotype showed up many times. The J gene is TRBJ1-1, the V gene TRBV7-9, with D possibly being TRBD1 (5 bases). From germline, CDR1 is SEHNR and CDR2 FQNEAQ (reference sequence). This CDR3 contains 15 residues. V shed 0 bases and J shed 2 bases, with 10 bases lying between them. The CDR3 here is CASSLATGTNTEAFF. CDR3 nucleotides: TGTGCCAGCAGCTTAGCGACTGGGACCAACACTGAAGCTTTCTTT.

In regard to this clonotype: A much larger clone lies a single base off, so this may be a read error. The chain couples TRBV19 to TRBJ1-1; D is possibly TRBD1 (5 bases). V lost 8 bases and J 7 bases, leaving 20 bases between the germline ends. The CDR3 runs to 14 residues. Germline V gives CDR1 LNHDA, CDR2 SQIVND (reference sequence). CDR3 bases: TGTGCCAGTCCAGTAACAACTAGCGGGGGTGAAGCTTTCTTT. This codes for CASPVTTSGGEAFF.

V and J are TRBV11-2 and TRBJ1-2; D call uncertain. The CDR3 has 16 residues. CDR1 SGHAT and CDR2 FQNNGV come from the germline V gene. V lost 1 base, J lost 4 bases, and 16 bases lay in between. The CDR3 loop is CASSLGSAMRPYGYTF. The CDR3 bases are TGTGCCAGCAGCTTAGGATCGGCCATGAGGCCCTATGGCTACACCTTC.

This clonotype was seen ten or more times. The rearrangement links TRBV12-3 or TRBV12-4 to TRBJ2-3; 14 nucleotides agree with TRBD2. The CDR3 totals 16 residues. V shed 3 bases, J shed 3 bases, and the junction held 2 bases outside the gene matches. The CDR3 DNA reads as TGTGCCAGCAGTTTCCGGACTAGCGGGGGGACAGATACGCAGTATTTT. Amino acids: CASSFRTSGGTDTQYF.

The V call is TRBV6-1, the J call TRBJ1-1; D may be TRBD1 (5 bases). Trimming removed 5 bases from V and 8 bases from J, with 18 bases in between. This CDR3 contains 14 residues. Germline loops: CDR1 MNHNS, CDR2 SASEGT. The CDR3 DNA is TGTGCCAGCAGTCTTAGACAGAGCGACCGAGAAGCTTTCTTT. Translation gives CASSLRQSDREAFF.

This clonotype appeared many times. The V and J genes are TRBV7-2 and TRBJ1-5; TRBD1 is a possible D gene (5 bases). This CDR3 comprises 15 residues. CDR1 is SGHTA and CDR2 is FQGNSA in the germline V gene. The germline V and J ends were trimmed by 1 base and 3 bases, with 10 bases remaining between them. This chain's CDR3 is CASSLGGRINQPQHF. DNA of the CDR3: TGTGCCAGCAGCTTAGGGGGACGGATCAATCAGCCCCAGCATTTT.

There are many counts of this clonotype. The chain recombines TRBV15 with TRBJ1-5; D is ambiguous. Germline V gene sequence: CDR1 LNHNV, CDR2 YYDKDF (reference sequence). The V gene lost 0 bases and the J gene lost 7 bases, with 7 bases spanning the gap. There are 13 residues in the CDR3. The CDR3 loop is CATSRDFGQPQHF. The CDR3 DNA is TGTGCCACCAGCAGAGATTTTGGGCAGCCCCAGCATTTT.